The 26 T cell receptor beta chains below were found in one sample sequenced in a study of radiotherapy plus CTLA-4 blockade in lung cancer. Measured with immunoSEQ multiplex PCR; TCRdb has only the in-frame clones, and not every one. The table records about 90,000 clones, about two thirds of them present only once. This material consisted of peripheral blood, taken from a patient treated with radiotherapy plus ipilimumab. These receptors were taken from a human donor with non-small cell lung cancer that progressed on radiotherapy plus ipilimumab.

This rearrangement joins TRBV27 to TRBJ2-3, with 10 positions matching TRBD1. Trimming at V came to 5 bases and at J to 3 bases, leaving 5 bases not matched to a gene. The germline V gene has CDR1 MNHEY and CDR2 SMNVEV (reference sequence). This CDR3 region has 15 residues. Written as DNA, the CDR3 is TGTGCCAGCAGTCTCCCGGGACAGGGGACAGATACGCAGTATTTT. It translates to CASSLPGQGTDTQYF.

The gene calls are TRBV4-1 and TRBJ2-1; D is perhaps TRBD1 or TRBD2 (6 bases each). Trimming took off 0 bases at V and 8 bases at J, with 14 bases between the two ends. CDR3 size: 15 residues. Germline V gene data show CDR1 as MGHRA and CDR2 as YSYEKL. This CDR3 is CASSQDTAEGDEQFF. CDR3 bases: TGCGCCAGCAGCCAAGATACAGCGGAGGGGGATGAGCAGTTCTTC.

V gene TRBV4-1 combines with J gene TRBJ1-2; D remains unclear. The CDR3 has 12 amino acids. Per the germline V gene, CDR1 is MGHRA and CDR2 is YSYEKL. V was pared by 0 bases and J by 8 bases, with 7 bases between. The DNA of the CDR3 is TGCGCCAGCAGCCAAGATGTCGAAGGCTACACCTTC. It codes for CASSQDVEGYTF.

This chain uses TRBV4-3 with TRBJ2-5; the D gene is possibly TRBD1 (5 bases). Trimming stripped 0 bases from V and 4 bases from J, with 12 bases between. The CDR3 is 15 amino acids. The V gene's germline CDR1 is LGHNA and CDR2 YSLEER. CDR3 in amino acids: CASSQEAGMAETQYF. For the CDR3, the DNA is TGCGCCAGCAGCCAAGAAGCAGGGATGGCAGAGACCCAGTACTTC.

The chain uses TRBV7-9 and TRBJ1-1; D gene ambiguous. CDR1 is SEHNR and CDR2 is FQNEAQ in the germline V gene (reference sequence). Trimming removed 8 bases from V and 4 bases from J, with 5 bases in between. The CDR3 is 10 residues long. The CDR3 nucleotides are TGTGCCAGCTGGGTCACTGAAGCTTTCTTT. Translation: CASWVTEAFF.

The chain recombines TRBV19 with TRBJ2-3, with 11 positions matching TRBD2. The ends lost 3 bases at V and 4 bases at J; junction bases unmatched: 3. Germline CDR1 and CDR2: LNHDA and SQIVND (reference sequence). The CDR3 runs to 15 residues. The CDR3 DNA follows: TGTGCCAGTAGTATCCTAGCGGGGGGCGCAGATACGCAGTATTTT. Translated, it gives CASSILAGGADTQYF. Variable domain in full (rest from reference TRBV19 and TRBJ2-3): DGGITQSPKYLFRKEGQNVTLSCEQNLNHDAMYWYRQDPGQGLRLIYYSQIVNDFQKGDIAEGYSVSREKKESFPLTVTSAQKNPTAFYLCASSILAGGADTQYFGPGTRLTVL.

This clone was picked up a small number of times. The chain's CDR3 is CASSLNLPDTIYF. The DNA for the CDR3 is TGTGCCAGCAGTTTGAACCTCCCAGACACCATATATTTT. The V gene is TRBV28, the J gene TRBJ1-3; D call uncertain. The CDR3 contains 13 residues. The germline V gene has CDR1 MDHEN and CDR2 SYDVKM. V was cut by 3 bases and J by 8 bases, with 11 bases left in between. Full variable domain (outside the CDR3, taken from reference TRBV28 and TRBJ1-3): DVKVTQSSRYLVKRTGEKVFLECVQDMDHENMFWYRQDPGLGLRLIYFSYDVKMKEKGDIPEGYSVSREKKERFSLILESASTNQTSMYLCASSLNLPDTIYFGEGSWLTVV.

V gene TRBV10-3 combines with J gene TRBJ2-7, with 13 bases lining up with TRBD2. V dropped 6 bases and J dropped 7; count of bases not matched to a gene: 9. This CDR3 region has 15 residues. Germline values: CDR1 ENHRY, CDR2 SYGVKD. DNA of the CDR3: TGTGCCATCAGCCAACTAGCGGGGGGGCCGGGGGAGCAGTACTTC. This encodes CAISQLAGGPGEQYF.

The chain is built from TRBV10-3 and TRBJ2-3; D might be TRBD2 (5 bases). The CDR3 length is 12 residues. Germline lookup yields CDR1 ENHRY and CDR2 SYGVKD. V lost 10 bases to trimming and J lost 0 bases, with 8 bases between them. For the CDR3, the DNA is TGTGCCACCGGGAAGAGCACAGATACGCAGTATTTT. This sequence encodes CATGKSTDTQYF.

The V call is TRBV4-2, the J call TRBJ2-3; TRBD1 matches 8 bases. V was clipped by 1 base and J by 11 bases; unmatched bases: 8. The CDR3 is made up of 14 amino acids. In germline, CDR1 is LGHNA, CDR2 YNFKEQ. Here the CDR3 reads CASSQGDRGTMQYF. The CDR3 DNA is TGTGCCAGCAGCCAAGGTGACAGGGGAACGATGCAGTATTTT.

The V gene is TRBV5-4, the J gene TRBJ2-5, with TRBD2 identical over 13 bases. V dropped 4 bases and J dropped 6; count of bases not matched to a gene: 15. There are 18 residues in the CDR3. CDR1 is SGHNT and CDR2 is YYREEE in the germline V gene (reference sequence). The CDR3 spells CASSPGLAGASLIKTQYF. The CDR3 DNA reads TGTGCCAGCAGCCCTGGACTAGCGGGGGCCTCTCTGATAAAGACCCAGTACTTC.

To note about this clone: One end of the junction fails to match germline, which may point to a read error. The chain carries TRBV5-1 and TRBJ1-1, with D maybe TRBD1 (5 bases). Germline V gene sequence: CDR1 SGHRS, CDR2 YFSETQ. This CDR3 is built from 13 residues. The CDR3 nucleotides read TGCGCCAGCAGTTTGGGGGAGGGTGTTGAAGCTTTCTTT. Its translation is CASSLGEGVEAFF.

The chain uses TRBV28 and TRBJ2-2; TRBD1 might be the D (6 bases). Germline V gene data show CDR1 as MDHEN and CDR2 as SYDVKM. The germline V and J ends were trimmed by 6 bases and 6 bases, with 26 bases remaining between them. The CDR3 runs 18 residues. In DNA form, the CDR3 reads TGTGCCAGCAGCCCCCACCGGGACACCTCGAAGGTACCCGGGGAGCTGTTTTTT. It encodes CASSPHRDTSKVPGELFF.

The chain links TRBV9 to TRBJ1-2; 10 bases are a match to TRBD1. Losses at the gene ends were 3 bases for V and 4 bases for J; bases not matched to a gene: 6. The length of the CDR3 is 15 residues. Germline CDR1 reads SGDLS; CDR2 reads YYNGEE. The CDR3 nucleotides are TGTGCCAGCAGCGCGGGACAGGGGCCCGCCTATGGCTACACCTTC. This encodes CASSAGQGPAYGYTF.

This clone was seen more than once but under ten times. The rearrangement uses TRBV7-9 and TRBJ1-1; the D gene is possibly TRBD1 (5 bases). The V gene's germline CDR1 is SEHNR and CDR2 FQNEAQ (reference sequence). CDR3 length: 14 amino acids. Between the trimmed V and J ends, which lost 6 bases and 7 bases, there was a span of 18 bases. This chain's CDR3 is CASSRGTEAVEAFF. CDR3 coding DNA: TGTGCCAGCAGTCGTGGGACCGAAGCCGTTGAAGCTTTCTTT. Together with reference TRBV7-9 and TRBJ1-1, the CDR3 gives the full variable domain: DTGVSQNPRHKITKRGQNVTFRCDPISEHNRLYWYRQTLGQGPEFLTYFQNEAQLEKSRLLSDRFSAERPKGSFSTLEIQRTEQGDSAMYLCASSRGTEAVEAFFGQGTRLTVV.

The DNA for the CDR3 is TGTGCCAGCAGTTTAGTCACCGGGGAGCTGTTTTTT. This sequence encodes CASSLVTGELFF. The chain couples TRBV28 to TRBJ2-2; D remains ambiguous. Germline CDR1 and CDR2: MDHEN and SYDVKM. V was shortened by 2 bases and J by 4 bases, with 2 bases between the two germline ends. This CDR3 has 12 amino acids.

This chain uses TRBV7-6 with TRBJ1-1, with TRBD1 matching 9 bases. The CDR3 loop spans 16 amino acids. Trimming removed 3 bases from V and 1 base from J; junction bases left unmatched: 6. Germline V CDR1 and CDR2: SGHVS, FNYEAQ. The CDR3 loop is CASSLKTGGKNTEAFF. CDR3 bases: TGTGCCAGCAGCTTGAAGACAGGGGGTAAGAACACTGAAGCTTTCTTT.

This chain links TRBV18 with TRBJ1-6; D possibly corresponds to TRBD1 (5 bases). The CDR3 covers 16 residues. V lost 6 bases to trimming and J lost 7 bases, with 19 bases between them. Germline lookup yields CDR1 KGHSH and CDR2 LQKENI. CDR3 sequence reads: CASSLYGAGNNSPLHF. In nucleotides, the CDR3 is TGTGCCAGCTCCCTCTACGGGGCAGGGAACAATTCACCCCTCCACTTT.

This clone was detected only once. The rearrangement joins TRBV28 to TRBJ2-2; the D gene is possibly TRBD1 (6 bases). This CDR3 is built from 14 residues. V shed 10 bases and J shed 2 bases, with 14 bases lying between them. Germline V gives CDR1 MDHEN, CDR2 SYDVKM. The CDR3 region has the DNA TGTGCCACCCTCCGGGACACTAACACCGGGGAGCTGTTTTTT. Translated: CATLRDTNTGELFF.

V usage is TRBV4-3 and J usage is TRBJ2-3; 7 bases are a match to TRBD2. Germline CDR1 is LGHNA and CDR2 is YSLEER. The J segment lost 2 bases and the V segment lost 0 bases, leaving 8 bases of the junction unmatched. The CDR3 extends over 17 amino acids. CDR3 residues: CASSQDARGTLTDTQYF. CDR3 DNA sequence: TGCGCCAGCAGCCAAGATGCGCGGGGGACCCTCACAGATACGCAGTATTTT.

The chain joins TRBV10-2 to TRBJ2-4; 7 nucleotides match TRBD1. The CDR3 runs to 12 residues. The V segment lost 10 bases and the J segment 6 bases; nucleotides outside the gene matches: 6. CDR1 and CDR2 from the germline V gene are WSHSY and SAAADI. The CDR3 region has the DNA TGCGCCACAGAGACAGGGACAAACATTCAGTACTTC. Translating it yields CATETGTNIQYF.

This chain connects TRBV4-1 to TRBJ2-7; D is possibly TRBD2 (5 bases). The CDR3 is made up of 18 amino acids. Per the germline V gene, CDR1 is MGHRA and CDR2 is YSYEKL. The ends were cut back, 0 bases at V and 0 bases at J, with 18 bases in the middle. The CDR3 nucleotides are TGCGCCAGCAGCCAAGATGGTTCGGGGAGTGTCGGCTCCTACGAGCAGTACTTC. Amino acid sequence: CASSQDGSGSVGSYEQYF.

The V call is TRBV6-1, the J call TRBJ1-2; 8 nucleotides match TRBD1. This CDR3 region has 19 residues. V gave up 2 bases and J gave up 8 bases; unmatched junction bases: 22. In germline, CDR1 is MNHNS, CDR2 SASEGT. The CDR3 protein is CASSEFVRQGPHLFKGYTF. As DNA, the CDR3 is TGTGCCAGCAGTGAATTCGTGAGACAGGGGCCCCACCTATTTAAGGGCTACACCTTC.

This clone has ten or more counts. The chain recombines TRBV28 with TRBJ1-1; a weak D match, TRBD1 (5 bases). In germline, CDR1 is MDHEN, CDR2 SYDVKM. This CDR3 is built from 14 residues. Trimming removed 3 bases at V and 4 bases at J, with 12 bases between. The CDR3 DNA is TGTGCCAGCAGTTTGACCCCTGGGGGCACTGAAGCTTTCTTT. Translated, it gives CASSLTPGGTEAFF.

The V and J genes are TRBV2 and TRBJ1-1; no clear D. CDR1 and CDR2 (germline): SNHLY, FYNNEI. This CDR3 spans 12 amino acids. With 8 bases removed from V and 0 bases from J, the gap between germline ends came to 7 bases. The CDR3 DNA reads TGTGCCAGCCGCACAGTGAACACTGAAGCTTTCTTT. Its translation: CASRTVNTEAFF.

This clone appeared a single time. This sequence joins TRBV30 and TRBJ2-5; D is unresolved. The germline CDR1 and CDR2 sequences are GTSNPN and SVGIG (reference sequence). This CDR3 has 14 residues. V lost 0 bases to trimming and J lost 8 bases, with 16 bases between them. CDR3 coding DNA: TGTGCCTGGAGTGTATCCCACACGACTCCAACCCAGTACTTC. It encodes CAWSVSHTTPTQYF.